This T cell receptor (beta chain) comes out of a study of chemoradiotherapy in HPV16-positive cancers. Assay used: immunoSEQ multiplex PCR; TCRdb lists only in-frame clones, some missing. The sample comprises around 12,000 clones, about four fifths of which are singletons, and 0.9% to 1.2% rests with the top ten. Notes on the study in general: For HPV16-positive patients, expanding HPV-responsive T cells associated with longer recurrence-free survival.

Germline V lookup: CDR1 MNHNY, CDR2 SVGAGI (reference sequence). The CDR3 loop spans 15 amino acids. Trimming removed 3 bases from V and 2 bases from J, with 11 bases in between. Repertoires were sampled repeatedly during chemoradiotherapy. Comments on this clone: The antigen is unknown.

The sequence derives from a human donor with HPV-associated anogenital cancer. The specimen was collected from a patient who underwent chemoradiotherapy. The chain is built from TRBV6-6 and TRBJ1-3; D uncertain. CDR3 DNA sequence: TGTGCCAGCAGTTATGAGGGCCGGACTGGAAACACCATATATTTT. Translated: CASSYEGRTGNTIYF.